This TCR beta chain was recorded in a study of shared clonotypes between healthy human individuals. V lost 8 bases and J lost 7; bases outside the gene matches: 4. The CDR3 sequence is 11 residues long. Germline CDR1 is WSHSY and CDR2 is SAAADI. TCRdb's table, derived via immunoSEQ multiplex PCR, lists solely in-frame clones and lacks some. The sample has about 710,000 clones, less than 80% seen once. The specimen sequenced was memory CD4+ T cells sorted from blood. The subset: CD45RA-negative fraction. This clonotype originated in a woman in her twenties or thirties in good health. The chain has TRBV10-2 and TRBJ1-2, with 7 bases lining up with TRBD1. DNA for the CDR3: TGCGCCAGCGAGACAGGGTCTGGCTACACCTTC. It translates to CASETGSGYTF.